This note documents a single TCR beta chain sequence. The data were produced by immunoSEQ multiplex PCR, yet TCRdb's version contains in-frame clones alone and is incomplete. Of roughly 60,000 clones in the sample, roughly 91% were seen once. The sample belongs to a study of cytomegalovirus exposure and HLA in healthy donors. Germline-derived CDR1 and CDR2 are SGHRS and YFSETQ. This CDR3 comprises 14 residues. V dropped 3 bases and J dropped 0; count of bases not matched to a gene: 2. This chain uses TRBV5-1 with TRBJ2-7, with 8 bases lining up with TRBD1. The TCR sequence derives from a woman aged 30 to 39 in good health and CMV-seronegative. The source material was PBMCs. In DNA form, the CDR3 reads TGCGCCAGCAGCTACAGGGGGGACTCCTACGAGCAGTACTTC. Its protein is CASSYRGDSYEQYF.